This T cell receptor beta chain was captured by sequencing in a study of CD8+CD57+ T cells in acquired aplastic anemia. At the level of the study: Healthy-donor CD4+ cells averaged about 11 million reads.

This CDR3 has 12 residues. With 4 bases clipped from V and 7 bases from J, the junction kept 1 base outside the gene matches. CDR1 is SNHLY and CDR2 is FYNNEI in the germline V gene. Only a few counts were recorded for this clonotype. Its antigen is not identified. Genomic DNA served as template for TCR beta VDJ and CDR3 profiling. MiXCR, applied by TCRdb to the reads, yields one record per CDR3 protein. The sample consists of about 170,000 distinct CDR3 sequences, roughly 47% of them appearing once. Study results and limitations: It was found that roughly 29 CD8+ CDR3 sequences were shared between patients and controls.

The chain employs TRBV2 and TRBJ2-1, with 7 bases matching TRBD1. Material: sorted CD4+, CD8+, or CD8+CD57+ T cells (not recorded which) from PBMCs. This sequence was found in a human donor in good health. CDR3 in amino acids: CASSGTGNEQFF. DNA of the CDR3: TGTGCCAGCAGTGGGACAGGTAATGAGCAGTTCTTC.